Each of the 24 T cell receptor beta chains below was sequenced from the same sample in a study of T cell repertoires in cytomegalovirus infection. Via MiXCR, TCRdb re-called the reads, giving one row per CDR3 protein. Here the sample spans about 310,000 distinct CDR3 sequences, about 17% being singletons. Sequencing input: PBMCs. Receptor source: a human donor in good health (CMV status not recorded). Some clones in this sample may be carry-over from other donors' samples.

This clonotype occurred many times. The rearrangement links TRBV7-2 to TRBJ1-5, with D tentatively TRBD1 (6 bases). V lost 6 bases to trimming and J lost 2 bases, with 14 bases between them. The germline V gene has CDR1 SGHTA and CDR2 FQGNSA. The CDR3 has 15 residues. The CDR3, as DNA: TGTGCCAGCAGTGAGGGGGGTTTTGGCAATCAGCCCCAGCATTTT. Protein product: CASSEGGFGNQPQHF.

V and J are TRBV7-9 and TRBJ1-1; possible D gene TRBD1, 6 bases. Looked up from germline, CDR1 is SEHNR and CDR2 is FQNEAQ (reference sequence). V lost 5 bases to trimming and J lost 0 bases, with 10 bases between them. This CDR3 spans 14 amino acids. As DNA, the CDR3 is TGTGCCAGCAGCCGGACAGAAATGAACACTGAAGCTTTCTTT. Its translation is CASSRTEMNTEAFF.

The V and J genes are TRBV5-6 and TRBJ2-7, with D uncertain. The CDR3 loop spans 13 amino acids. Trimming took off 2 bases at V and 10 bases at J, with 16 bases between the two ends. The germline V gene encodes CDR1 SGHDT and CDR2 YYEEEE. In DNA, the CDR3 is TGTGCCAGCAGCTTCGTCCCGCAGATCGATCAGTACTTC. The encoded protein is CASSFVPQIDQYF.

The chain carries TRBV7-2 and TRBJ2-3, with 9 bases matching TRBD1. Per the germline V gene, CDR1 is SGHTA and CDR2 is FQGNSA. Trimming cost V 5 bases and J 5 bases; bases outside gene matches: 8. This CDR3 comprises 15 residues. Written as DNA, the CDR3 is TGTGCCAGCAGCCTTGGGACAGGGTCCGTAGATACGCAGTATTTT. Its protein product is CASSLGTGSVDTQYF.

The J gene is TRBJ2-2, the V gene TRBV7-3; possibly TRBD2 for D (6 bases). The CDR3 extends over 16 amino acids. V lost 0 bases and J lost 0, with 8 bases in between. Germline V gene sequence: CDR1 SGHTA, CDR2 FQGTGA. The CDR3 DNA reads TGTGCCAGCAGCTTAACGCCGGGGGCGAACACCGGGGAGCTGTTTTTT. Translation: CASSLTPGANTGELFF.

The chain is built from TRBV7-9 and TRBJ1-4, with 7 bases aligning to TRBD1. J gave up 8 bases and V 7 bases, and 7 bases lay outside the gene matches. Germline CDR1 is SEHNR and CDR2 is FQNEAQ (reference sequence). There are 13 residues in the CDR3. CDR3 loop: CASKRTGGEKLFF. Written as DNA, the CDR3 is TGTGCCAGCAAACGGACAGGCGGGGAAAAACTGTTTTTT.

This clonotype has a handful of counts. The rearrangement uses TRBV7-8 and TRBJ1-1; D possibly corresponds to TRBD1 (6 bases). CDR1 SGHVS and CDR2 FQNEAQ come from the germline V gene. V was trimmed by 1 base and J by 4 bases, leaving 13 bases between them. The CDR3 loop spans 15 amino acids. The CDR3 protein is CASSLVSGAGTEAFF. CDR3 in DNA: TGTGCCAGCAGCTTAGTCTCGGGGGCGGGCACTGAAGCTTTCTTT.

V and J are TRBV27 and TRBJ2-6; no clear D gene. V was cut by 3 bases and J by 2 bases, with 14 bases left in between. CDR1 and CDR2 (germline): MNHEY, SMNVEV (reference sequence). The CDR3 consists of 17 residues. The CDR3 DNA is TGTGCCAGCAGTTTGTGGGTTCCGGTGACTGGGGCCAACGTCCTGACTTTC. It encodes CASSLWVPVTGANVLTF.

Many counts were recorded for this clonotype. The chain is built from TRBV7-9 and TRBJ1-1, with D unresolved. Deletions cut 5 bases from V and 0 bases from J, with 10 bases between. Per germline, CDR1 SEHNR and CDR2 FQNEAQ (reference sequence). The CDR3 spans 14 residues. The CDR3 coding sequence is TGTGCCAGCAGCCCAAGCTTATTGAACACTGAAGCTTTCTTT. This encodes CASSPSLLNTEAFF.

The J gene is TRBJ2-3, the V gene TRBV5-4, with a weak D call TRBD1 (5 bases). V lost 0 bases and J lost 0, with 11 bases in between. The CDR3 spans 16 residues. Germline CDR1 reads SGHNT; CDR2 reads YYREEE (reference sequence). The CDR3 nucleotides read TGTGCCAGCAGCTTGGGCAGGGAAGCTAGCACAGATACGCAGTATTTT. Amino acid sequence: CASSLGREASTDTQYF.

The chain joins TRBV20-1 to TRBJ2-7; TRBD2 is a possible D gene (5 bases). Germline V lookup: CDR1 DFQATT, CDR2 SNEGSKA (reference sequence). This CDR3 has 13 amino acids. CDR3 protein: CSGNDGNPYEQYF. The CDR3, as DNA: TGCAGCGGGAATGACGGGAACCCCTACGAGCAGTACTTC.

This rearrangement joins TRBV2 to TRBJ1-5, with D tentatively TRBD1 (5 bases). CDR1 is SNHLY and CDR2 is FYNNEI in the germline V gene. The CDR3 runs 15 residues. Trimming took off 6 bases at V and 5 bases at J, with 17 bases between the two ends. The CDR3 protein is CASSGFDRTDQPQHF. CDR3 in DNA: TGTGCCAGCAGCGGGTTCGACAGAACAGATCAGCCCCAGCATTTT.

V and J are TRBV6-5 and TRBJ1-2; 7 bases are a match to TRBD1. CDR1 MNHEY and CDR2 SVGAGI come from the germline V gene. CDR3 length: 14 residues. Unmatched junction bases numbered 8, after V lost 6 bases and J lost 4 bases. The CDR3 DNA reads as TGTGCCAGCAGCCAATCGACAGGGAGCTATGGCTACACCTTC. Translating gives CASSQSTGSYGYTF.

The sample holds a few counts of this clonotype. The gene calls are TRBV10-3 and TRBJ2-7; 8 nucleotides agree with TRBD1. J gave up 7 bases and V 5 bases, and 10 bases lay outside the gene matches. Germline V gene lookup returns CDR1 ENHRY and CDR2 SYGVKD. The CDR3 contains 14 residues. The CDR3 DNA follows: TGTGCCATCAGTCGGAGGACAGGGCTGGGGGAGCAGTACTTC. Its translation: CAISRRTGLGEQYF.

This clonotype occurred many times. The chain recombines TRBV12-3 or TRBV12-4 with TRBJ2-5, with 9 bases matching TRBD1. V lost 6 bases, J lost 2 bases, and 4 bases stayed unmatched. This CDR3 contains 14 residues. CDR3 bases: TGTGCCAGCAGCTACAGGGGGCGGCAAGAGACCCAGTACTTC. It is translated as CASSYRGRQETQYF.

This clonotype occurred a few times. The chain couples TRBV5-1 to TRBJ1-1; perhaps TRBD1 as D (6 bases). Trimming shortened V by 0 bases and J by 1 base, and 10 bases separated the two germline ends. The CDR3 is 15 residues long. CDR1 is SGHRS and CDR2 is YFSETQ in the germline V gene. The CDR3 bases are TGCGCCAGCAGCTTGGATATAGGGGGGAACACTGAAGCTTTCTTT. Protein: CASSLDIGGNTEAFF.

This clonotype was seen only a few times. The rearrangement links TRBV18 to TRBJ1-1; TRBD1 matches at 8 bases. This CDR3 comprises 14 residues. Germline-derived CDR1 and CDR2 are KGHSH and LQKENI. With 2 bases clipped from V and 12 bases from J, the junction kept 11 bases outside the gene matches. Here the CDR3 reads CASSPSQGAKWTFF. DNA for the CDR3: TGTGCCAGCTCACCATCTCAGGGGGCGAAGTGGACTTTCTTT.

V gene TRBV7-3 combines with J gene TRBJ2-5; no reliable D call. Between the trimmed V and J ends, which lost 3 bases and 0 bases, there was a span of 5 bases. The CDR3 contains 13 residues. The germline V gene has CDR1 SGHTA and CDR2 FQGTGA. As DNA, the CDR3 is TGTGCCAGCAGCTTGCGGAACCAAGAGACCCAGTACTTC. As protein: CASSLRNQETQYF.

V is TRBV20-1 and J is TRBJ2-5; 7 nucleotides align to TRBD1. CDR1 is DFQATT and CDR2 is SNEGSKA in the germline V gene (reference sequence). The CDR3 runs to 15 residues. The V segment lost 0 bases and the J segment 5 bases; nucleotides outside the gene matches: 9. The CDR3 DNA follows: TGCAGTGCTAGAGATCAGGGGACAGAGGGGGAGACCCAGTACTTC. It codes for CSARDQGTEGETQYF.

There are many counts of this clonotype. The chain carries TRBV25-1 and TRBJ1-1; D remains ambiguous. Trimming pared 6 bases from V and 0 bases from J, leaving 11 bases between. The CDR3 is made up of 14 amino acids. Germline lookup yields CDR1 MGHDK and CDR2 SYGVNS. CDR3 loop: CASREERMNTEAFF. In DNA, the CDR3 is TGTGCCAGCAGAGAGGAGCGCATGAACACTGAAGCTTTCTTT.

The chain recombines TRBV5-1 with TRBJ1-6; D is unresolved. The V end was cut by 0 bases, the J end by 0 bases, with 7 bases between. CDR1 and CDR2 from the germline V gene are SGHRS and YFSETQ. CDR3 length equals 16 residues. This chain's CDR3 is CASSLEVSSYNSPLHF. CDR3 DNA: TGCGCCAGCAGCTTGGAAGTGAGCTCCTATAATTCACCCCTCCACTTT. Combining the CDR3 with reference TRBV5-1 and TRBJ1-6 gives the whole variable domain KAGVTQTPRYLIKTRGQQVTLSCSPISGHRSVSWYQQTPGQGLQFLFEYFSETQRNKGNFPGRFSGRQFSNSRSEMNVSTLELGDSALYLCASSLEVSSYNSPLHFGNGTRLTVT.

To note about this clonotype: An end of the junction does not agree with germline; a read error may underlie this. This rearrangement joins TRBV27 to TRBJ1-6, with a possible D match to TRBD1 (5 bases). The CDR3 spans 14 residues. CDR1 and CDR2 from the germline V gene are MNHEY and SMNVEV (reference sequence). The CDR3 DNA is TGTGCCAGCCGTTTATGGGGCCCTAATTCACCCCTCCACTTT. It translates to CASRLWGPNSPLHF.

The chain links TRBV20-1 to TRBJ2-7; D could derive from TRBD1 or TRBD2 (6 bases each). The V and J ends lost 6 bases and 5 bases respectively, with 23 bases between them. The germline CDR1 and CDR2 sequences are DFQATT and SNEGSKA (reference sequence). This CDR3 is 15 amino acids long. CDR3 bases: TGCAGTGCAACAAATGCGGGACACATTATCGACGAGCAGTACTTC. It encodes CSATNAGHIIDEQYF.

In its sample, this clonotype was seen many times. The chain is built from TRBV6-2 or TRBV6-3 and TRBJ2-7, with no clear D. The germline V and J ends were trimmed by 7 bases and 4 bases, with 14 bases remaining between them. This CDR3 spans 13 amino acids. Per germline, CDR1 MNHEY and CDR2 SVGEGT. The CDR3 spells CASTPSLPYEQYF. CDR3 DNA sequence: TGTGCCAGCACCCCTAGTCTTCCATACGAGCAGTACTTC.